The 17 T cell receptor beta chains reported below all come from one sample, sequenced in a study of blood T cell repertoires in COVID-19. Assay: immunoSEQ multiplex PCR; the TCRdb copy retains only in-frame clones and omits some. The sample consists of 270,000 or so clones, around 89% of them appearing once. The sequenced material came from peripheral blood. These receptors were taken from a woman aged 55-69 years with COVID-19, enrolled during active disease.

This chain joins TRBV18 and TRBJ1-3; TRBD1 is a possible D gene (5 bases). The V end was cut by 1 base, the J end by 0 bases, with 16 bases between. The CDR3 spans 18 residues. Germline V CDR1 and CDR2: KGHSH, LQKENI. CDR3 protein: CASSPLLFQGLSGNTIYF. The CDR3 region has the DNA TGTGCCAGCTCACCACTTTTGTTTCAGGGCCTCTCTGGAAACACCATATATTTT. Supplemented by reference TRBV18 and TRBJ1-3, the full variable domain reads NAGVMQNPRHLVRRRGQEARLRCSPMKGHSHVYWYRQLPEEGLKFMVYLQKENIIDESGMPKERFSAEFPKEGPSILRIQQVVRGDSAAYFCASSPLLFQGLSGNTIYFGEGSWLTVV.

The V gene is TRBV18, the J gene TRBJ1-2; maybe TRBD1 (6 bases). The V gene's germline CDR1 is KGHSH and CDR2 LQKENI. V was clipped by 3 bases and J by 4 bases, with 18 bases between them. This CDR3 comprises 16 residues. The CDR3 coding sequence is TGTGCCAGCTCACCGGGATCAGGGGCGACGGGCTATGGCTACACCTTC. This translates into CASSPGSGATGYGYTF. Filled out from reference TRBV18 and TRBJ1-2, the complete variable domain reads NAGVMQNPRHLVRRRGQEARLRCSPMKGHSHVYWYRQLPEEGLKFMVYLQKENIIDESGMPKERFSAEFPKEGPSILRIQQVVRGDSAAYFCASSPGSGATGYGYTFGSGTRLTVV.

V is TRBV5-8 and J is TRBJ2-1; 8 bases are a match to TRBD2. CDR1 is SGHTS, CDR2 YDEGEE, per germline. Trimming cost V 1 base and J 6 bases; bases outside gene matches: 3. The CDR3 runs 14 residues. The CDR3 sequence is CASSLQLAANEQFF. CDR3 DNA sequence: TGTGCCAGCAGCTTGCAACTAGCGGCCAATGAGCAGTTCTTC.

This clone showed up just once. V gene TRBV5-8 combines with J gene TRBJ1-6, with 8 positions matching TRBD1. Germline trimming cut 4 bases from V and 7 bases from J; bases unmatched to any gene: 4. This CDR3 region has 14 residues. Germline CDR1 and CDR2: SGHTS and YDEGEE. The CDR3 loop reads CASSMGQENSPLHF. In nucleotides, the CDR3 is TGTGCCAGCAGCATGGGACAGGAGAATTCACCCCTCCACTTT. Complete variable domain (other parts from reference TRBV5-8 and TRBJ1-6): EAGVTQSPTHLIKTRGQQATLRCSPISGHTSVYWYQQALGLGLQFLLWYDEGEERNRGNFPPRFSGRQFPNYSSELNVNALELEDSALYLCASSMGQENSPLHFGNGTRLTVT.

The V call is TRBV5-1, the J call TRBJ2-1; the match to TRBD1 covers 7 bases. V was clipped by 2 bases and J by 4 bases; unmatched bases: 6. The germline V gene encodes CDR1 SGHRS and CDR2 YFSETQ. The CDR3 has 15 amino acids. The CDR3 sequence is CASSLQGNMYNEQFF. The CDR3 DNA sequence: TGCGCCAGCAGCTTACAGGGGAATATGTACAATGAGCAGTTCTTC.

This chain links TRBV11-2 with TRBJ1-2; no firm D call. The CDR3 extends over 13 amino acids. In germline, CDR1 is SGHAT, CDR2 FQNNGV. V lost 2 bases to trimming and J lost 8 bases, with 12 bases between them. The CDR3 spells CASSLNYREGYTF. The CDR3 nucleotides are TGTGCCAGCAGCTTAAACTATCGAGAAGGCTACACCTTC.

The rearrangement joins TRBV7-2 to TRBJ1-3; TRBD1 is a possible D gene (6 bases). There are 14 residues in the CDR3. Trimming cost V 1 base and J 4 bases, with 8 bases left between them. CDR1 is SGHTA, CDR2 FQGNSA, per germline. CDR3 bases: TGTGCCAGCAGCTTAGGAACAGGGGGAAACACCATATATTTT. Translating gives CASSLGTGGNTIYF.

This clone was counted once. The V and J genes are TRBV4-3 and TRBJ2-7; TRBD1 aligns across 7 bases. CDR1 and CDR2 from the germline V gene are LGHNA and YSLEER. Trimming cost V 4 bases and J 5 bases; bases outside gene matches: 11. The CDR3 loop spans 15 amino acids. CDR3 DNA: TGCGCCAGCAGCCTTACCCCACAGGGGCGCGACGAGCAGTACTTC. It encodes CASSLTPQGRDEQYF.

This chain uses TRBV4-2 with TRBJ2-1; possible D gene TRBD2, 7 bases. Germline CDR1 reads LGHNA; CDR2 reads YNFKEQ. CDR3 size: 15 residues. Trimming stripped 2 bases from V and 9 bases from J, with 17 bases between. CDR3: CASSQPGGLNLEQFF. Written as DNA, the CDR3 is TGTGCCAGCAGCCAACCGGGGGGCCTTAACCTTGAGCAGTTCTTC.

This clone came up a few times. V and J are TRBV6-4 and TRBJ2-5; 10 bases fit TRBD2. The CDR3 has 17 amino acids. Unmatched junction bases numbered 6, after V lost 0 bases and J lost 2 bases. The V gene's germline CDR1 is MRHNA and CDR2 SNTAGT. The CDR3 nucleotides are TGTGCCAGCAGTGACTCTCGACTAGCGGGTCTTCAAGAGACCCAGTACTTC. This encodes CASSDSRLAGLQETQYF.

This chain connects TRBV6-5 to TRBJ2-7, with D possibly TRBD1 on 6 matching bases. The CDR3 loop spans 13 amino acids. The V gene's germline CDR1 is MNHEY and CDR2 SVGAGI. The V and J ends lost 6 bases and 4 bases respectively, with 13 bases between them. Here the CDR3 DNA reads TGTGCCAGCAGGAAACAGGGTCGGTACGAGCAGTACTTC. Amino acids: CASRKQGRYEQYF.

This clone showed up many times. The V gene is TRBV19, the J gene TRBJ1-2; no reliable D call. Trimming took 4 bases from V and 3 from J, leaving 21 bases between them. Germline V gives CDR1 LNHDA, CDR2 SQIVND (reference sequence). CDR3 length equals 17 residues. The DNA of the CDR3 is TGTGCCAGTAGTAGTTCAAACCGTATCCCAGTCTACTATGGCTACACCTTC. The encoded protein is CASSSSNRIPVYYGYTF.

The chain uses TRBV6-5 and TRBJ2-5; 13 bases align to TRBD2. The germline CDR1 and CDR2 sequences are MNHEY and SVGAGI. The CDR3 is 13 amino acids. The V gene end was trimmed by 11 bases and the J gene end by 5 bases; junction bases not matched to a gene: 5. The CDR3 loop reads CAAGLAGVETQYF. CDR3 coding DNA: TGTGCCGCAGGACTAGCGGGGGTTGAGACCCAGTACTTC.

This clone was detected only once. The chain combines TRBV6-5 with TRBJ1-1; the D is unclear. Per the germline V gene, CDR1 is MNHEY and CDR2 is SVGAGI. This CDR3 spans 13 amino acids. The V gene lost 4 bases and the J gene lost 5 bases, with 11 bases spanning the gap. CDR3 in DNA: TGTGCCAGCAGTTCCTATCCGGGGACTGAAGCTTTCTTT. Translated: CASSSYPGTEAFF.

The V and J genes are TRBV6-5 and TRBJ1-2; maybe TRBD1 (5 bases). The CDR3 totals 15 residues. Per germline, CDR1 MNHEY and CDR2 SVGAGI. V was shortened by 5 bases and J by 8 bases, with 21 bases between the two germline ends. CDR3 in DNA: TGTGCCAGCAGTCGCCGCGGGAGGGGTTCTATCGGCTACACCTTC. It yields the protein CASSRRGRGSIGYTF.

This clone was counted between two and nine times. This chain links TRBV5-1 with TRBJ2-5; 13 bases fit TRBD2. The CDR3 has 15 residues. CDR1 and CDR2 from the germline V gene are SGHRS and YFSETQ. V was clipped by 5 bases and J by 1 base; unmatched bases: 2. The DNA for the CDR3 is TGCGCCAGCAGGCGGACTAGCGGGGGCCAAGAGACCCAGTACTTC. Its translation: CASRRTSGGQETQYF.

This clone appeared a single time. The V and J genes are TRBV18 and TRBJ2-1, with D possibly being TRBD1 (9 bases). Germline V gene lookup returns CDR1 KGHSH and CDR2 LQKENI. This CDR3 spans 15 amino acids. Deletions cut 9 bases from V and 6 bases from J, with 21 bases between. CDR3: CASSIGQGTSNEQFF. DNA for the CDR3: TGTGCCAGTTCCATCGGACAGGGGACTAGCAATGAGCAGTTCTTC.